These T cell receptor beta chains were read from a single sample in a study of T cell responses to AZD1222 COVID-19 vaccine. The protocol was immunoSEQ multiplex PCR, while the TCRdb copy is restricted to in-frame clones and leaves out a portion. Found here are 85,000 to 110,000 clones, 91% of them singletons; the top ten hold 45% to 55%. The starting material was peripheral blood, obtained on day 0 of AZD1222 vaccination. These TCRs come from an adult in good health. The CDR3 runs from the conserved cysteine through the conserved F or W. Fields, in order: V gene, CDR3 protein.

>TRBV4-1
CASSPASGSKGREAYEQYF
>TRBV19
CASSPPPGATNEKLFF
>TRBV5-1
CASNGLTNTGELFF
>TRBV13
CASSLVSNTGELFF
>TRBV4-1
CAFSRVLGSPLHF
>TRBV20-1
CSASRRGSDYTQYF
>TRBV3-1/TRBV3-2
CASSEGSSGRQDTQYF
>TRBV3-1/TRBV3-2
CASSHGGLGQYF
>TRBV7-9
CASSLVGQGRRETQYF
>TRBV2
CASRGTSGSGSEQYF
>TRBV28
CASSTLNVGGRDTEAFF
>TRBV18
CASSPNQETQYF
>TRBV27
CASGRQTHTEAFF
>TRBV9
CASSLGTSGFNEQFF
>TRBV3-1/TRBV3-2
CASSPTYRDYGYTF
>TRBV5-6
CASSYLWTGRSNTGELFF
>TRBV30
CAWPQGSGELFF
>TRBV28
CASSYEGIEQYF